The subject of this entry is one T cell receptor (beta chain). This sample is part of a study of technical replicates of blood from a few donors. V lost 11 bases and J lost 0, with 8 bases in between. The CDR3 is 13 amino acids. Germline loops: CDR1 SNHLY, CDR2 FYNNEI. Profiling relied on immunoSEQ multiplex PCR, and the TCRdb table lists in-frame clones only, not all of them. The data show 70,000 to 85,000 clones, with 92% seen just once and 0.27% held by the top ten. The V and J genes are TRBV2 and TRBJ1-6; no clear D gene. Sequences were obtained from T cells isolated from PBMCs. The clonotype was recovered from a human donor in good health. The CDR3 reads CARRSSYNSPLHF. The CDR3 nucleotides read TGTGCCCGCCGCAGCTCCTATAATTCACCCCTCCACTTT.